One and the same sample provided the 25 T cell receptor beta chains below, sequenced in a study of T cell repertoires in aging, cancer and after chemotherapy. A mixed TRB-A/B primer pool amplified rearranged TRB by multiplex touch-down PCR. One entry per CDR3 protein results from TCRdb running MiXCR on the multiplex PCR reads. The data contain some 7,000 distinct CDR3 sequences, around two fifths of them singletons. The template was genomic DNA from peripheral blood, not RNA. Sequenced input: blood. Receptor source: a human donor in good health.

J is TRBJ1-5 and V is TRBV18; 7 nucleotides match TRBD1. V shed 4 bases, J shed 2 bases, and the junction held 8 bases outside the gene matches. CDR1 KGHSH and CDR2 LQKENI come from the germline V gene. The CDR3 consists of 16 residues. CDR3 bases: TGTGCCAGCTCACTAGAAACAGGGGTGGGCAATCAGCCCCAGCATTTT. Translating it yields CASSLETGVGNQPQHF.

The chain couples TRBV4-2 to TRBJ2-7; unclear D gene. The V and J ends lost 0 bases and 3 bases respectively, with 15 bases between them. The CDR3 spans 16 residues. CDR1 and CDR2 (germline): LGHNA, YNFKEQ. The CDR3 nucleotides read TGTGCCAGCAGCCAAGACCTGCCGAGCCCTGGCTACGAGCAGTACTTC. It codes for CASSQDLPSPGYEQYF.

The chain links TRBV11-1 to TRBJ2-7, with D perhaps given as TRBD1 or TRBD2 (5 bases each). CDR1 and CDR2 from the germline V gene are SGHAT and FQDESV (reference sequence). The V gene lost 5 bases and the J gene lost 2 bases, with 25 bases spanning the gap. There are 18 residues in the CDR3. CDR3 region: CASSLTHPAGTATYEQYF. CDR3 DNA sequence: TGTGCCAGCAGCCTCACCCATCCCGCCGGGACGGCTACCTACGAGCAGTACTTC. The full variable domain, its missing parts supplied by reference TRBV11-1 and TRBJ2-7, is EAEVAQSPRYKITEKSQAVAFWCDPISGHATLYWYRQILGQGPELLVQFQDESVVDDSQLPKDRFSAERLKGVDSTLKIQPAELGDSAMYLCASSLTHPAGTATYEQYFGPGTRLTVT.

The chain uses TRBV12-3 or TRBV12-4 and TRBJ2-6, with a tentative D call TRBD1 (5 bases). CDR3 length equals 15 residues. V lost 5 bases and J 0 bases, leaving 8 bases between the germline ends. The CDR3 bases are TGTGCCAGCAGTAGACAGCTCTCTGGGGCCAACGTCCTGACTTTC. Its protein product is CASSRQLSGANVLTF.

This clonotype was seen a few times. The CDR3: CASSHTLAGGYEQYF. In DNA form, the CDR3 reads TGTGCCAGCAGCCACACACTAGCGGGGGGTTACGAGCAGTACTTC. The chain links TRBV5-4 to TRBJ2-7; 12 bases align to TRBD2. Looked up from germline, CDR1 is SGHNT and CDR2 is YYREEE (reference sequence). V shed 4 bases, J shed 4 bases, and the junction held 6 bases outside the gene matches. CDR3 length equals 15 residues.

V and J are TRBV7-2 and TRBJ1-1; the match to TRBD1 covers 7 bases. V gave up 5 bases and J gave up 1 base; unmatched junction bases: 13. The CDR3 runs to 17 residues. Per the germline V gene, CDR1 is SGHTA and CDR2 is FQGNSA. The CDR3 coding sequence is TGTGCCAGCAGCCTCGGAGAGGGGGCAGGGGAGAACACTGAAGCTTTCTTT. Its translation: CASSLGEGAGENTEAFF.

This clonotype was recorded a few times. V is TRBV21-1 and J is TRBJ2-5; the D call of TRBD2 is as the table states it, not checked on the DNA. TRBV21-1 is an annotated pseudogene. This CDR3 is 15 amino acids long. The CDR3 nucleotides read TGTGCCAGCAGCCTAGCGGGGGCCCTCCAAGAGACCCAGTACTTC. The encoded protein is CASSLAGALQETQYF.

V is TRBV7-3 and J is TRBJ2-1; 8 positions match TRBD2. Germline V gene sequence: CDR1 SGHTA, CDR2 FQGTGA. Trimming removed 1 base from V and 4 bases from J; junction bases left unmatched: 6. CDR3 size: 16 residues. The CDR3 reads CASSLSSSGAYNEQFF. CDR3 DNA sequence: TGTGCCAGCAGCTTAAGTAGTAGCGGGGCTTACAATGAGCAGTTCTTC.

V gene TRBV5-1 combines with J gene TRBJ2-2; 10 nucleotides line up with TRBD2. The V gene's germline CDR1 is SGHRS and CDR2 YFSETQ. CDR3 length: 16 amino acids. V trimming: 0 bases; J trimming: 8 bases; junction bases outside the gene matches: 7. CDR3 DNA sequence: TGCGCCAGCAGCTTGGGGACTAGCGGTTTAAGAGGGGAGCTGTTTTTT. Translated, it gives CASSLGTSGLRGELFF. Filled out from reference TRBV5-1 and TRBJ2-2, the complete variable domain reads KAGVTQTPRYLIKTRGQQVTLSCSPISGHRSVSWYQQTPGQGLQFLFEYFSETQRNKGNFPGRFSGRQFSNSRSEMNVSTLELGDSALYLCASSLGTSGLRGELFFGEGSRLTVL.

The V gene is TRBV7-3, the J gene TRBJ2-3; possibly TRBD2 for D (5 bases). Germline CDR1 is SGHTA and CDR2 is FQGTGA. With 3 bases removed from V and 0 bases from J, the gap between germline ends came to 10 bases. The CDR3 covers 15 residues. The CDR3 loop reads CASSLGGLSTDTQYF. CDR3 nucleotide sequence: TGTGCCAGCAGCTTGGGCGGACTTAGCACAGATACGCAGTATTTT.

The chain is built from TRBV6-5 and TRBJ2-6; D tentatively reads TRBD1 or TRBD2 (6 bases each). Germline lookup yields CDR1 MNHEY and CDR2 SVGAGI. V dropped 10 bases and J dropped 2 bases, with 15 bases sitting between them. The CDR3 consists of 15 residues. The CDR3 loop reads CANSQGGAGANVLTF. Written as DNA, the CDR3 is TGTGCCAACTCACAGGGAGGAGCTGGGGCCAACGTCCTGACTTTC.

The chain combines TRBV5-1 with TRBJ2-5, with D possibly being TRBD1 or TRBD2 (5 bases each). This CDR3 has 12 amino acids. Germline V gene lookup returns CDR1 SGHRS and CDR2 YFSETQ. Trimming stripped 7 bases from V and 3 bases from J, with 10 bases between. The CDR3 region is CASRVGEETQYF. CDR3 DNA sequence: TGCGCCAGCCGTGTGGGGGAAGAGACCCAGTACTTC.

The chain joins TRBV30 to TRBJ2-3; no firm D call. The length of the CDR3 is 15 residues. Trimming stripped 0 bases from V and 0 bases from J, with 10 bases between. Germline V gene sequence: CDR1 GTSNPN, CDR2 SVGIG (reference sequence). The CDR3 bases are TGTGCCTGGAGTGTACGTTATGCGAGCACAGATACGCAGTATTTT. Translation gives CAWSVRYASTDTQYF.

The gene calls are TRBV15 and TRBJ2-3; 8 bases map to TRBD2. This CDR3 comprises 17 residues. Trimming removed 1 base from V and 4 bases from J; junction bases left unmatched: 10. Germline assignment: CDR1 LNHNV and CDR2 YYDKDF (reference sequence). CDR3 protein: CATSRGTGTRGSDTQYF. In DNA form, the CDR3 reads TGTGCCACCAGCAGAGGAACCGGGACTAGGGGTTCAGATACGCAGTATTTT.

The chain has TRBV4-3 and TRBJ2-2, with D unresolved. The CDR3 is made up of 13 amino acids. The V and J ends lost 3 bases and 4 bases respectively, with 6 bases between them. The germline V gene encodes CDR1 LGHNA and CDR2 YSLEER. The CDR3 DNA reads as TGCGCCAGCAGCCAGGCCGTCACCGGGGAGCTGTTTTTT. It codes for CASSQAVTGELFF.

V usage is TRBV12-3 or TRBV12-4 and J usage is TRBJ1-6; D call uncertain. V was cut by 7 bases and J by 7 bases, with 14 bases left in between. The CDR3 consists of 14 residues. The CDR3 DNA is TGTGCCAGCACCGTACACGACTCCAATTCACCCCTCCACTTT. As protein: CASTVHDSNSPLHF.

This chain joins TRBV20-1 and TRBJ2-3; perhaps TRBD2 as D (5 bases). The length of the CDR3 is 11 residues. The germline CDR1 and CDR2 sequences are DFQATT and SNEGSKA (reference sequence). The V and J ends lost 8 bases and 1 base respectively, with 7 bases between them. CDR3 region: CSTGGTDTQYF. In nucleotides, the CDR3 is TGCAGTACCGGGGGCACAGATACGCAGTATTTT.

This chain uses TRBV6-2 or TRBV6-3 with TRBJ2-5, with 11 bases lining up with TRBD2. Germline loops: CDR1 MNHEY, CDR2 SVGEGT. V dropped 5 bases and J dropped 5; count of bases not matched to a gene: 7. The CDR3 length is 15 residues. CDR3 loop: CASSDDSGGAETQYF. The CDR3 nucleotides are TGTGCCAGCAGTGATGATAGCGGGGGGGCTGAGACCCAGTACTTC.

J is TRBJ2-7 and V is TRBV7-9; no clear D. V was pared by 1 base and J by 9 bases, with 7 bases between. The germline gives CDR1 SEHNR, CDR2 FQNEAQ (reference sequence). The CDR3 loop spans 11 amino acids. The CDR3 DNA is TGTGCCAGCAGCTTAGATCAGGTGCAGTACTTC. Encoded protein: CASSLDQVQYF.

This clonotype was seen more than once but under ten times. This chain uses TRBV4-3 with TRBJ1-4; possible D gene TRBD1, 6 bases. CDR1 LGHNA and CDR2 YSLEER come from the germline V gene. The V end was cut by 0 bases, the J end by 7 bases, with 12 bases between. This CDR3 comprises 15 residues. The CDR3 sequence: CASSQEGGVGEKLFF. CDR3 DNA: TGCGCCAGCAGCCAAGAAGGGGGGGTAGGTGAAAAACTGTTTTTT.

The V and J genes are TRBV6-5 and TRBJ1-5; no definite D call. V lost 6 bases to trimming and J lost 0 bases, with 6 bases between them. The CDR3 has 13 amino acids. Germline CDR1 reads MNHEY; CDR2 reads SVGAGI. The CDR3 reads CASSTDSNQPQHF. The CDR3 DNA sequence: TGTGCCAGCAGCACGGATAGCAATCAGCCCCAGCATTTT.

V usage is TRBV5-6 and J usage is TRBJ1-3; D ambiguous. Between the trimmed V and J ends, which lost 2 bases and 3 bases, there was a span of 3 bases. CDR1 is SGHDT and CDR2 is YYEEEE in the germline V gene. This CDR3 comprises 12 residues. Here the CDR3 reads CASSFSGNTIYF. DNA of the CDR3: TGTGCCAGCAGCTTCAGTGGAAACACCATATATTTT.

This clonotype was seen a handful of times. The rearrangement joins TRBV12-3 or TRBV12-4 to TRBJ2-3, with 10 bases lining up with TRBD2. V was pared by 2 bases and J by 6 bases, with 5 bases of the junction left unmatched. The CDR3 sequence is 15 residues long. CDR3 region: CASSLSGGAGDTQYF. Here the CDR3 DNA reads TGTGCCAGCAGTTTAAGCGGGGGGGCAGGTGATACGCAGTATTTT.

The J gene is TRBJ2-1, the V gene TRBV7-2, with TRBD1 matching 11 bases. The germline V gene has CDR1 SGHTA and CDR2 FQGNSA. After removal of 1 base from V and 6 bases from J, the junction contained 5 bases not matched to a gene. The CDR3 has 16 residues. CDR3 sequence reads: CASSLVRDRGFNEQFF. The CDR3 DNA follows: TGTGCCAGCAGCTTAGTGAGGGACAGGGGGTTCAATGAGCAGTTCTTC.

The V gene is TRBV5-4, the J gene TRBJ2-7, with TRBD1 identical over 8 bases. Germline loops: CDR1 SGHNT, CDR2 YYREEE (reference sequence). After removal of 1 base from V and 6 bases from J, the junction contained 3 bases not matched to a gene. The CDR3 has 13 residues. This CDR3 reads CASSLTGGSEQYF. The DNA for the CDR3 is TGTGCCAGCAGCTTGACAGGGGGGTCCGAGCAGTACTTC.